This note documents a single TCR beta chain sequence. What it binds is not known. The CDR3 has 13 amino acids. Trimming took off 4 bases at V and 2 bases at J, with 9 bases between the two ends. The germline V gene encodes CDR1 MNHEY and CDR2 SMNVEV (reference sequence). The sorted cells were lamina propria lymphocytes from surgical specimens, first isolated by density gradient. This sample is drawn from a study of T cell repertoires in ileal Crohn's disease. Study background: Operated complications were stricturing disease (about 60%) and penetrating disease (approximately 39%). Postoperative therapy was given to about half: 11 thiopurines, 18 anti-TNF agents. Study results and caveats: Compared with non-smokers, active smokers at surgery showed more clonal expansions. Every patient over 26.8% clonality showed endoscopic recurrence.

TCRdb keeps only in-frame clones here, not all; method: immunoSEQ multiplex PCR. The table shows 2,000 to 2,500 clones, with 65% to 75% occurring only once. Sequenced: CD8+ T cells from ileum. The chain employs TRBV27 and TRBJ2-7; maybe TRBD2 (5 bases). The receptor was derived from an adult with Crohn's disease. Some clones in this sample may be carry-over from other donors' samples. For the CDR3, the DNA is TGTGCCAGCAGTTCTGGGAGTCCCTACGAGCAGTACTTC. Translation gives CASSSGSPYEQYF.